The 9 T cell receptor beta chains presented below share a single source sample, sequenced in a study of response to subunit inactivated influenza vaccine. Each CDR3 protein gets one entry after TCRdb re-called the RT-PCR reads with MiXCR. The data contain hundreds of thousands of distinct CDR3 sequences, less than 20% of them singletons. The material sequenced was PBMCs from blood, taken roughly 12 days after vaccination. The receptors stem from a man between 50 and 59 years old who received an inactivated influenza vaccine.

The CDR3 region is CASSYTSSSYEQYF. The CDR3 region has the DNA TGTGCCAGCAGTTATACCAGCAGCTCCTACGAGCAGTACTTC. This chain joins TRBV25-1 and TRBJ2-7; D is unclear. This CDR3 region has 14 residues. Trimming shortened V by 5 bases and J by 0 bases, and 11 bases separated the two germline ends. Germline V CDR1 and CDR2: MGHDK, SYGVNS.

In its sample, this clonotype was seen many times. The V call is TRBV5-1, the J call TRBJ2-1, with 10 bases identical to TRBD1. The CDR3 spans 15 residues. The germline V gene has CDR1 SGHRS and CDR2 YFSETQ. Losses at the gene ends were 10 bases for V and 4 bases for J; bases not matched to a gene: 11. The CDR3 nucleotides read TGCGCCTCGTATCGGGGGGACAGGGGATACAATGAGCAGTTCTTC. Translation: CASYRGDRGYNEQFF.

The gene calls are TRBV7-8 and TRBJ2-1; TRBD1 aligns across 8 bases. Germline-derived CDR1 and CDR2 are SGHVS and FQNEAQ. The CDR3 totals 15 residues. V shed 5 bases, J shed 9 bases, and the junction held 12 bases outside the gene matches. This chain's CDR3 is CASSLDRGTYSEQFF. CDR3 coding DNA: TGTGCCAGCAGCCTAGACAGGGGTACGTATAGTGAGCAGTTCTTC.

The CDR3 spells CASSVEGEDGYTF. The CDR3 nucleotides read TGTGCCAGCAGCGTAGAGGGCGAGGATGGCTACACCTTC. The chain employs TRBV9 and TRBJ1-2; D not resolved. The germline gives CDR1 SGDLS, CDR2 YYNGEE. The ends were cut back, 0 bases at V and 6 bases at J, with 9 bases in the middle. This CDR3 is built from 13 residues.

The chain carries TRBV6-1 and TRBJ1-1; 7 nucleotides align to TRBD1. CDR3 length equals 15 residues. V lost 5 bases to trimming and J lost 1 base; unmatched junction nucleotides: 7. Germline CDR1 reads MNHNS; CDR2 reads SASEGT. The DNA of the CDR3 is TGTGCCAGCAGTCCCGGACAGGCCTGGAACACTGAAGCTTTCTTT. Protein sequence: CASSPGQAWNTEAFF.

This clonotype was found a few times. The chain combines TRBV5-1 with TRBJ2-5; no firm D call. The CDR3 spans 14 residues. The V end was cut by 0 bases, the J end by 2 bases, with 8 bases between. The germline CDR1 and CDR2 sequences are SGHRS and YFSETQ. The CDR3 bases are TGCGCCAGCAGCTTGGCCCCAGGACAAGAGACCCAGTACTTC. Translating it yields CASSLAPGQETQYF.

Note on this clonotype: One base separates it from a far larger clone, so it is likely a read error. The J gene is TRBJ1-5, the V gene TRBV11-2; TRBD1 agrees at 7 bases. The CDR3 runs 14 residues. CDR1 is SGHAT, CDR2 FQNNGV, per germline. V lost 1 base and J lost 6; bases outside the gene matches: 3. CDR3 DNA sequence: TGTGCCAGCAGCTTAGGAGGGGGCACTCAGCCCCAGCATTTT. It codes for CASSLGGGTQPQHF.

This clonotype has a count of ten or more. The rearrangement joins TRBV29-1 to TRBJ2-3; no firm D call. The CDR3 runs 13 residues. V lost 0 bases, J lost 2 bases, and 6 bases lay in between. Germline CDR1 reads SQVTM; CDR2 reads ANQGSEA. The CDR3 nucleotides are TGCAGCGTTGAAGAACCAGTCACAGATACGCAGTATTTT. Its protein product is CSVEEPVTDTQYF.

This clonotype has only a few counts. The chain combines TRBV7-2 with TRBJ1-4; D is uncertain. V lost 5 bases, J lost 8 bases, and 12 bases lay in between. This CDR3 has 13 residues. CDR1 and CDR2 (germline): SGHTA, FQGNSA. The CDR3 loop is CASSKGPKEKLFF. DNA of the CDR3: TGTGCCAGCAGCAAGGGTCCCAAGGAAAAACTGTTTTTT.